What follows is one T cell receptor beta chain and its context. What it binds is not known. The data stem from a study of cytomegalovirus exposure and HLA in healthy donors. Notes on the study in general: A later analysis reportedly found that, within productive TCRs, an Asian-associated ancestry cluster had fewer N-insertions than the mean observed across the approximately 700 donors.

PCR was performed using 60 Vbeta and 13 Jbeta primers. TCRdb keeps only in-frame clones here, not all; method: immunoSEQ multiplex PCR. Found here are 110,000 to 150,000 clones, 73% of them singletons; the top ten hold 13% to 15%. This CDR3 region has 13 residues. Germline V gene data show CDR1 as MGHDK and CDR2 as SYGVNS. The V and J ends lost 8 bases and 8 bases, in that order; junction bases with no gene match: 6. This chain joins TRBV25-1 and TRBJ1-4, with 9 bases that match TRBD1. The sequenced material came from PBMCs. The clonotype originates from a human donor in good health. Written as DNA, the CDR3 is TGTGCCAGCCGCGGGACAGGGCAGGAAAAACTGTTTTTT. As protein: CASRGTGQEKLFF.